The following is a T cell receptor beta chain sequence with its context. V was pared by 7 bases and J by 7 bases, with 9 bases of the junction left unmatched. This CDR3 is built from 15 residues. The germline V gene encodes CDR1 SNHLY and CDR2 FYNNEI. Arm-PCR of CDR3 regions and iRepertoire HTBI primers were the basis on which TCR beta libraries were built. TCRdb reanalysed the multiplex PCR reads using MiXCR and keeps one entry per CDR3 protein. The data show about 240,000 distinct CDR3 sequences, 20% to 25% seen once. Time point: newly diagnosed GD, antithyroid drugs for less than 3 months. PBMCs provided the RNA from which the TCR library was made. This record comes from a study of regulatory T cells in long-lasting Graves disease.

The gene calls are TRBV2 and TRBJ2-1; 11 bases map to TRBD2. The TCR originated in a female donor with Graves disease. The sequencing used peripheral blood mononuclear cells (PBMCs), collected at new diagnosis, from a patient treated with antithyroid drugs. The CDR3 DNA is TGTGCCAGCAACGAACTAGCGGGAGTTCGGAATGAGCAGTTCTTC. Protein: CASNELAGVRNEQFF.